The subject of this entry is one T cell receptor (beta chain). This entry is derived from a study of blood T cell repertoires in COVID-19. Study overall: Material from acute and convalescent COVID-19 was sourced from the United States, Italy and Spain.

The CDR3 runs 16 residues. The germline gives CDR1 MNHEY, CDR2 SVGAGI. V gave up 2 bases and J gave up 3 bases, with 17 bases separating them. The protocol was immunoSEQ multiplex PCR, while the TCRdb copy is restricted to in-frame clones and leaves out a portion. Here the sample spans fewer than 150,000 clones, 82% being singletons. Sequenced material: peripheral blood. The chain is built from TRBV6-5 and TRBJ2-7; D ambiguous. This receptor was obtained from a woman of 80 years or more with acute or convalescent COVID-19. CDR3 bases: TGTGCCAGCAGTTACACACAGTGGTCTACGTTCTACGAGCAGTACTTC. Translated: CASSYTQWSTFYEQYF.